The 20 T cell receptor beta chains in this list originate from one sample, sequenced in a study of T cell responses to AZD1222 COVID-19 vaccine. Sequencing was performed with immunoSEQ multiplex PCR; in TCRdb, only in-frame clones are kept and a portion is missing. The table shows approximately 130,000 clones, with approximately 93% occurring only once. The starting material was peripheral blood, obtained on day 0 of AZD1222 vaccination. Receptor source: an adult in good health.

V gene TRBV10-3 combines with J gene TRBJ1-2; 12 bases are shared with TRBD1. Germline V gene lookup returns CDR1 ENHRY and CDR2 SYGVKD. The CDR3 is 14 residues long. J lost 8 bases, V lost 5 bases, and 6 bases had no gene match. CDR3 nucleotides: TGTGCCATCAGTCTGGGACAGGGGGCTTTCGGCTACACCTTC. This sequence encodes CAISLGQGAFGYTF.

The chain combines TRBV24-1 with TRBJ1-4, with 8 bases identical to TRBD1. The CDR3 consists of 15 residues. V dropped 3 bases and J dropped 7; count of bases not matched to a gene: 6. Germline V CDR1 and CDR2: KGHDR, SFDVKD. The DNA of the CDR3 is TGTGCCACCAGTGATCCAGGGGGCTCAGGTGAAAAACTGTTTTTT. Protein product: CATSDPGGSGEKLFF.

This clone came up once. This rearrangement joins TRBV18 to TRBJ1-3; D gene unclear. The CDR3 runs 17 residues. V was trimmed by 0 bases and J by 0 bases, leaving 12 bases between them. Germline loops: CDR1 KGHSH, CDR2 LQKENI. For the CDR3, the DNA is TGTGCCAGCTCACCACCTTTAGGTCGGGCCTCTGGAAACACCATATATTTT. As protein: CASSPPLGRASGNTIYF.

This clone appeared a single time. The genes are TRBV4-2 and TRBJ2-5, with 9 bases identical to TRBD2. CDR3 size: 16 residues. The V segment lost 4 bases and the J segment 3 bases; nucleotides outside the gene matches: 9. Germline V CDR1 and CDR2: LGHNA, YNFKEQ. CDR3 region: CASSPGLAGREETQYF. CDR3 sequence (DNA): TGTGCCAGCAGCCCCGGGCTAGCGGGGCGGGAAGAGACCCAGTACTTC.

This clone was seen only a few times. The rearrangement links TRBV5-1 to TRBJ2-7, with 7 bases identical to TRBD1. Germline CDR1 is SGHRS and CDR2 is YFSETQ. Trimming took 2 bases from V and 2 from J; bases not matched to a gene: 10. This CDR3 has 16 amino acids. Written as DNA, the CDR3 is TGCGCCAGCAGCTTTTCGGGAACGGGGACAGCCTACGAGCAGTACTTC. This translates into CASSFSGTGTAYEQYF.

This clone came up once. The chain is built from TRBV6-5 and TRBJ2-3; D not certain. CDR1 MNHEY and CDR2 SVGAGI come from the germline V gene. The CDR3 is made up of 13 amino acids. Trimming took off 6 bases at V and 6 bases at J, with 13 bases between the two ends. The CDR3 DNA reads TGTGCCAGCAGCATATCCGGGCCCGATACGCAGTATTTT. Translation: CASSISGPDTQYF.

The chain couples TRBV5-1 to TRBJ1-1; D is uncertain. V was clipped by 3 bases and J by 4 bases, with 16 bases between them. CDR1 SGHRS and CDR2 YFSETQ come from the germline V gene. The CDR3 length is 15 residues. The CDR3 sequence: CASSSKTWGLTEAFF. In nucleotides, the CDR3 is TGCGCCAGCAGCTCCAAGACCTGGGGTCTCACTGAAGCTTTCTTT.

This chain uses TRBV6-1 with TRBJ2-3; D may be TRBD1 or TRBD2 (5 bases each). V gave up 3 bases and J gave up 3 bases, with 16 bases separating them. The CDR3 is made up of 16 amino acids. CDR1 and CDR2 (germline): MNHNS, SASEGT. For the CDR3, the DNA is TGTGCCAGCAGTGAGATGAACAGGCTAGCAACAGATACGCAGTATTTT. This codes for CASSEMNRLATDTQYF.

The rearrangement links TRBV6-6 to TRBJ1-5; possibly TRBD1 for D (5 bases). With 5 bases removed from V and 0 bases from J, the gap between germline ends came to 11 bases. The length of the CDR3 is 15 residues. The germline V gene has CDR1 MNHNY and CDR2 SVGAGI (reference sequence). Written as DNA, the CDR3 is TGTGCCAGCAGTGACAGCCTGTATAGCAATCAGCCCCAGCATTTT. This codes for CASSDSLYSNQPQHF.

The chain uses TRBV2 and TRBJ2-5; D possibly corresponds to TRBD1 (6 bases). CDR1 and CDR2 from the germline V gene are SNHLY and FYNNEI. Trimming left V 8 bases short and J 9 bases short, with 19 bases between. This CDR3 contains 13 residues. The CDR3 spells CASCRTEVRAQYF. The DNA of the CDR3 is TGTGCCAGCTGTCGGACAGAAGTCAGGGCCCAGTACTTC.

This chain uses TRBV6-2 or TRBV6-3 with TRBJ2-5; D may be TRBD1 (5 bases). The CDR3 contains 14 residues. CDR1 is MNHEY, CDR2 SVGEGT, per germline. V lost 2 bases to trimming and J lost 5 bases, with 12 bases between them. CDR3 DNA sequence: TGTGCCAGCAGTTACGGGCAGGGCAGGGAGACCCAGTACTTC. It is translated as CASSYGQGRETQYF.

The gene calls are TRBV28 and TRBJ1-5; D possibly corresponds to TRBD1 (5 bases). Trimming took 1 base from V and 6 from J, leaving 16 bases between them. The CDR3 length is 16 residues. Germline loops: CDR1 MDHEN, CDR2 SYDVKM. CDR3 amino acids: CASSLFRRRGSQPQHF. The DNA for the CDR3 is TGTGCCAGCAGTTTATTTCGTCGAAGGGGAAGTCAGCCCCAGCATTTT.

The chain couples TRBV5-1 to TRBJ1-4; D possibly corresponds to TRBD1 (5 bases). Trimming removed 1 base from V and 1 base from J, with 8 bases in between. This CDR3 region has 15 residues. CDR1 is SGHRS and CDR2 is YFSETQ in the germline V gene. The CDR3, as DNA: TGCGCCAGCAGCTTGATTGGGGGAACTAATGAAAAACTGTTTTTT. This sequence encodes CASSLIGGTNEKLFF.

The chain is built from TRBV6-2 or TRBV6-3 and TRBJ1-5, with D perhaps TRBD1 (5 bases). In germline, CDR1 is MNHEY, CDR2 SVGEGT. The CDR3 loop spans 17 amino acids. With 0 bases removed from V and 1 base from J, the gap between germline ends came to 13 bases. In DNA form, the CDR3 reads TGTGCCAGCAGTTACTCGGGGGGGACGGGAAGCAATCAGCCCCAGCATTTT. Amino acids: CASSYSGGTGSNQPQHF.

The chain is built from TRBV30 and TRBJ2-4; D not certain. This CDR3 is 13 amino acids long. Trimming stripped 2 bases from V and 0 bases from J, with 5 bases between. Germline CDR1 reads GTSNPN; CDR2 reads SVGIG (reference sequence). The CDR3 coding sequence is TGTGCCTGGAGTCCAGGAGCCAAAAACATTCAGTACTTC. It yields the protein CAWSPGAKNIQYF.

The J gene is TRBJ1-1, the V gene TRBV5-1; 8 bases map to TRBD1. Germline V lookup: CDR1 SGHRS, CDR2 YFSETQ. The V gene end was trimmed by 5 bases and the J gene end by 0 bases; junction bases not matched to a gene: 9. This CDR3 comprises 16 residues. CDR3 residues: CASRLTGVNMNTEAFF. CDR3 nucleotides: TGCGCCAGCAGGTTGACAGGGGTAAACATGAACACTGAAGCTTTCTTT.

The chain links TRBV7-2 to TRBJ2-2, with D unresolved. This CDR3 has 16 amino acids. Looked up from germline, CDR1 is SGHTA and CDR2 is FQGNSA. V gave up 5 bases and J gave up 0 bases, with 13 bases separating them. The chain's CDR3 is CASSPNFFANTGELFF. DNA for the CDR3: TGTGCCAGCAGCCCCAATTTCTTCGCGAACACCGGGGAGCTGTTTTTT.

This clone was seen a handful of times. The chain has TRBV5-8 and TRBJ1-1; no definite D call. Trimming removed 5 bases at V and 3 bases at J, with 11 bases between. Germline assignment: CDR1 SGHTS and CDR2 YDEGEE. The CDR3 extends over 13 amino acids. The CDR3 sequence: CASSPDLDTEAFF. Written as DNA, the CDR3 is TGTGCCAGCAGTCCTGACCTGGACACTGAAGCTTTCTTT.

This clone came up once. V and J are TRBV5-6 and TRBJ2-7; perhaps TRBD1 as D (6 bases). V gave up 1 base and J gave up 7 bases, with 15 bases separating them. The CDR3 has 14 residues. Germline lookup yields CDR1 SGHDT and CDR2 YYEEEE. This CDR3 reads CASSLLGRGREQYF. As DNA, the CDR3 is TGTGCCAGCAGCTTGTTGGGCAGGGGTCGAGAGCAGTACTTC.

This clone appeared a few times. The chain employs TRBV7-6 and TRBJ1-2; 7 bases agree with TRBD1. The germline V gene encodes CDR1 SGHVS and CDR2 FNYEAQ. The CDR3 has 15 residues. J was trimmed by 6 bases and V by 5 bases; bases with no gene match: 12. The CDR3 here is CASSPADREADGYTF. The CDR3 bases are TGTGCCAGCAGCCCCGCAGACAGGGAGGCGGATGGCTACACCTTC.